The 10 T cell receptor beta chains in this list originate from one sample, sequenced in a study of cytomegalovirus exposure and HLA in healthy donors. PCR used 60 Vbeta primers and 13 Jbeta primers. TCRdb's table, derived via immunoSEQ multiplex PCR, lists solely in-frame clones and lacks some. This table holds about 130,000 clones, approximately 80% found once. Sequencing used PBMCs. All receptors come from a male donor in good health and CMV-seropositive.

This chain connects TRBV13 to TRBJ2-1, with TRBD2 matching 13 bases. The CDR3 is made up of 15 amino acids. J lost 6 bases, V lost 6 bases, and 5 bases had no gene match. Germline V CDR1 and CDR2: PRHDT, FYEKMQ (reference sequence). The CDR3 coding sequence is TGTGCCAGCAGATCGACTAGCGGGAGGCTCAATGAGCAGTTCTTC. Translated, it gives CASRSTSGRLNEQFF. Drawing the rest from reference TRBV13 and TRBJ2-1, the complete variable domain is AAGVIQSPRHLIKEKRETATLKCYPIPRHDTVYWYQQGPGQDPQFLISFYEKMQSDKGSIPDRFSAQQFSDYHSELNMSSLELGDSALYFCASRSTSGRLNEQFFGPGTRLTVL.

Concerning this clone: The germline gene is not matched at one end of the junction; a read error may be the cause. V usage is TRBV30 and J usage is TRBJ2-4, with D perhaps TRBD2 (5 bases). The CDR3 runs to 14 residues. The V gene's germline CDR1 is GTSNPN and CDR2 SVGIG (reference sequence). The CDR3 sequence is CAWSVSLAKNSQYF. The CDR3 DNA reads as TGTGCCTGGAGTGTTTCTCTAGCCAAAAACAGTCAGTACTTC.

This clone occurred a few times. This rearrangement joins TRBV6-5 to TRBJ1-3; D remains ambiguous. In germline, CDR1 is MNHEY, CDR2 SVGAGI. The CDR3 is 14 residues long. Between the trimmed V and J ends, which lost 5 bases and 0 bases, there was a span of 8 bases. The CDR3 DNA follows: TGTGCCAGCAGTAGGACTAACTCTGGAAACACCATATATTTT. Its protein product is CASSRTNSGNTIYF.

CDR3: CASRGPLGPGVAYEQYF. CDR3 nucleotide sequence: TGTGCCAGCAGAGGTCCCCTAGGTCCTGGAGTGGCCTACGAGCAGTACTTC. The chain links TRBV28 to TRBJ2-7; D call uncertain. From germline, CDR1 is MDHEN and CDR2 SYDVKM. The CDR3 spans 17 residues. V shed 6 bases and J shed 2 bases, with 23 bases lying between them.

The V call is TRBV5-4, the J call TRBJ2-3, with TRBD2 matching over 14 bases. Germline CDR1 SGHNT, CDR2 YYREEE (reference sequence). The V gene end was trimmed by 3 bases and the J gene end by 2 bases; junction bases not matched to a gene: 2. The CDR3 runs to 16 residues. The CDR3 DNA reads as TGTGCCAGCAGCTCGGGACTAGCGGGAGCCACAGATACGCAGTATTTT. As protein: CASSSGLAGATDTQYF.

This clone has only a few counts. V and J are TRBV19 and TRBJ1-2; TRBD1 is a possible D gene (5 bases). The germline V gene has CDR1 LNHDA and CDR2 SQIVND (reference sequence). CDR3 length: 15 residues. The V end lost 3 bases, the J end lost 0 bases, and 11 bases lay between the germline ends. CDR3 loop: CASSIQGGANYGYTF. CDR3 bases: TGTGCCAGTAGTATTCAAGGAGGGGCTAACTATGGCTACACCTTC.

The chain joins TRBV10-3 to TRBJ1-2; D is perhaps TRBD1 (6 bases). The CDR3 has 15 amino acids. Germline V gene data show CDR1 as ENHRY and CDR2 as SYGVKD. Between the trimmed V and J ends, which lost 7 bases and 0 bases, there was a span of 15 bases. CDR3 sequence: CAITGQGPTNYGYTF. DNA for the CDR3: TGTGCCATCACGGGACAAGGGCCTACTAACTATGGCTACACCTTC.

The DNA for the CDR3 is TGTGCCAGCAGCTCCCGTGGGACAGTTAATTCACCCCTCCACTTT. Residues: CASSSRGTVNSPLHF. The V and J genes are TRBV5-4 and TRBJ1-6; TRBD1 agrees at 7 bases. The length of the CDR3 is 15 residues. Germline assignment: CDR1 SGHNT and CDR2 YYREEE (reference sequence). V dropped 3 bases and J dropped 6; count of bases not matched to a gene: 6.

V and J are TRBV27 and TRBJ2-3, with D possibly TRBD2 on 5 matching bases. Trimming cost V 0 bases and J 3 bases, with 16 bases left between them. The CDR3 has 17 residues. CDR1 is MNHEY and CDR2 is SMNVEV in the germline V gene (reference sequence). The DNA for the CDR3 is TGTGCCAGCAGTTTATCGGTCGGGGTAGCATTGACAGATACGCAGTATTTT. It codes for CASSLSVGVALTDTQYF.

The CDR3 nucleotides read TGTGCCAGCAGCCCCTACTCAAGCACAGATACGCAGTATTTT. Amino acids: CASSPYSSTDTQYF. J is TRBJ2-3 and V is TRBV7-8; no clear D gene. V was trimmed by 5 bases and J by 0 bases, leaving 9 bases between them. Germline assignment: CDR1 SGHVS and CDR2 FQNEAQ. The CDR3 extends over 14 amino acids. The full variable domain, its missing parts supplied by reference TRBV7-8 and TRBJ2-3, is GAGVSQSPRYKVAKRGQDVALRCDPISGHVSLFWYQQALGQGPEFLTYFQNEAQLDKSGLPSDRFFAERPEGSVSTLKIQRTQQEDSAVYLCASSPYSSTDTQYFGPGTRLTVL.